The entry that follows covers one T cell receptor beta chain sequence. The entry originates in a study of blood T cell repertoires in COVID-19. The CDR3 has 15 residues. Germline CDR1 is SGHTA and CDR2 is FQGTGA. The germline V and J ends were trimmed by 5 bases and 8 bases, with 21 bases remaining between them. Profiled with immunoSEQ multiplex PCR; TCRdb holds only in-frame clones, not every one. The sample gives some 28,000 clones, around 92% of which show up once; roughly 2.5% is in the top ten. The chain uses TRBV7-3 and TRBJ1-2; the D gene is possibly TRBD1 (5 bases). The TCR sequence derives from a human donor in a cohort sampled during active COVID-19. Sequencing was performed on peripheral blood. The CDR3 loop reads CASSRRAGIGEGYTF. As DNA, the CDR3 is TGTGCCAGCAGCCGCCGGGCGGGGATAGGGGAGGGCTACACCTTC.